Presented here are 6 T cell receptor beta chains from one specimen sequenced in a study of blood T cell repertoires in COVID-19. Profiled with immunoSEQ multiplex PCR; TCRdb holds only in-frame clones, not every one. The sample holds tens of thousands of clones, roughly four fifths seen once. Material: peripheral blood. Receptor source: a man aged 55 to 70 with acute or convalescent COVID-19.

This chain uses TRBV19 with TRBJ1-4; D call uncertain. The CDR3 loop spans 16 amino acids. Between the trimmed V and J ends, which lost 10 bases and 4 bases, there was a span of 22 bases. CDR1 and CDR2 (germline): LNHDA, SQIVND (reference sequence). CDR3 in DNA: TGTGCCACCACCCCCTCTCTTGGCAGTTTTAATGAAAAACTGTTTTTT. Its protein is CATTPSLGSFNEKLFF.

The count of this clone is one. This sequence joins TRBV6-5 and TRBJ2-7; 10 nucleotides line up with TRBD1. CDR3 size: 14 residues. Germline CDR1 and CDR2: MNHEY and SVGAGI. J lost 3 bases, V lost 7 bases, and 6 bases had no gene match. This chain's CDR3 is CASKGTGDNYEQYF. CDR3 nucleotide sequence: TGTGCCAGCAAAGGGACAGGGGACAACTACGAGCAGTACTTC.

The chain couples TRBV27 to TRBJ2-1, with 7 nucleotides matching TRBD2. V was clipped by 3 bases and J by 6 bases; unmatched bases: 5. This CDR3 spans 14 amino acids. CDR1 is MNHEY, CDR2 SMNVEV, per germline (reference sequence). The CDR3 DNA follows: TGTGCCAGCAGTTTCGGACTAGGCTCCAATGAGCAGTTCTTC. Amino acid sequence: CASSFGLGSNEQFF.

The chain joins TRBV3-1 (or the pseudogene TRBV3-2) to TRBJ1-6; 8 bases align to TRBD1. CDR1 is LGHDT, CDR2 YNNKEL, per germline (reference sequence). The CDR3 is 14 amino acids. Trimming cost V 4 bases and J 7 bases; bases outside gene matches: 3. The CDR3 region has the DNA TGTGCCAGCAGCCCGGGACAGGTCAATTCACCCCTCCACTTT. It is translated as CASSPGQVNSPLHF.

The chain links TRBV3-1 (or the pseudogene TRBV3-2) to TRBJ2-1, with 10 bases matching TRBD2. V was pared by 4 bases and J by 3 bases, with 3 bases of the junction left unmatched. The CDR3 has 15 amino acids. Germline V gene data show CDR1 as LGHDT and CDR2 as YNNKEL (reference sequence). The CDR3 is CASSPRTSGYNEQFF. The DNA for the CDR3 is TGTGCCAGCAGCCCCCGGACTAGCGGCTACAATGAGCAGTTCTTC.

V is TRBV7-2 and J is TRBJ2-4; no clear D. The CDR3 has 14 residues. Germline V gives CDR1 SGHTA, CDR2 FQGNSA. V gave up 1 base and J gave up 5 bases, with 9 bases separating them. The CDR3 DNA follows: TGTGCCAGCAGCTTAGGGGTTCGGGAAAACATTCAGTACTTC. Translating gives CASSLGVRENIQYF.